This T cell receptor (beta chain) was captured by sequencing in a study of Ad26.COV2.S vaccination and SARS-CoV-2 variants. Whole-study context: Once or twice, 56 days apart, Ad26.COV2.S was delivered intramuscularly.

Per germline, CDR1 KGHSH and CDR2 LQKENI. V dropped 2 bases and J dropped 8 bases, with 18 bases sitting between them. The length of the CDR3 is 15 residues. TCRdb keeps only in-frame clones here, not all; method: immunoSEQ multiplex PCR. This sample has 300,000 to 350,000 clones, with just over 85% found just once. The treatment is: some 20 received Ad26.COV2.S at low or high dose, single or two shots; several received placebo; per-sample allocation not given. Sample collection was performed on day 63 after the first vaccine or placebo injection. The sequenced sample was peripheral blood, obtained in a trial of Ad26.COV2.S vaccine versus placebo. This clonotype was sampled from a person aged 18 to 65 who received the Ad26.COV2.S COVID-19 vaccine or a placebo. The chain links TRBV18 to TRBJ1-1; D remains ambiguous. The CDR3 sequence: CASSPGQLTLGEAFF. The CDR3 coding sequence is TGTGCCAGCTCACCAGGGCAGTTGACTTTGGGCGAAGCTTTCTTT.